The next 25 T cell receptor beta chains were all read from a single sample in a study of shared clonotypes between healthy human individuals. The method was immunoSEQ multiplex PCR; TCRdb's version includes in-frame clones alone and lacks a portion of them. The data hold 2 million to 2.5 million clones, with nearly 97% observed a single time. Sequenced input: naive CD4+ T cells sorted from blood. The subset was: CD45RA+ positively selected. The source of these receptors is a man younger than 35 in good health.

The chain recombines TRBV6-1 with TRBJ2-1; D might be TRBD1 (6 bases). The V end was cut by 6 bases, the J end by 8 bases, with 20 bases between. CDR1 and CDR2 from the germline V gene are MNHNS and SASEGT. The CDR3 consists of 15 residues. The chain's CDR3 is CASSPGTPSRDEQFF. CDR3 nucleotides: TGTGCCAGCAGCCCCGGGACACCCAGTAGGGATGAGCAGTTCTTC.

V usage is TRBV5-6 and J usage is TRBJ2-3; D unclear. V lost 4 bases and J lost 1, with 19 bases in between. The germline V gene encodes CDR1 SGHDT and CDR2 YYEEEE. This CDR3 spans 17 amino acids. The CDR3 DNA sequence: TGTGCCAGCAGCCCAGTTCACCGGGTCTGGGGCACAGATACGCAGTATTTT. Translated, it gives CASSPVHRVWGTDTQYF.

The CDR3 loop is CASGISGRARSYEQYF. DNA of the CDR3: TGTGCCAGCGGGATCTCGGGGCGGGCTCGCTCCTACGAGCAGTACTTC. The chain links TRBV28 to TRBJ2-7; D may correspond to TRBD1 or TRBD2 (5 bases each). This CDR3 is 16 amino acids long. With 8 bases removed from V and 0 bases from J, the gap between germline ends came to 20 bases. Germline loops: CDR1 MDHEN, CDR2 SYDVKM.

The chain recombines TRBV7-2 with TRBJ2-1; TRBD1 agrees at 7 bases. J lost 5 bases, V lost 6 bases, and 10 bases had no gene match. In germline, CDR1 is SGHTA, CDR2 FQGNSA. The CDR3 contains 15 residues. DNA for the CDR3: TGTGCCAGCAGGCGCCCCGGGACAGAGGACAATGAGCAGTTCTTC. It translates to CASRRPGTEDNEQFF. The whole variable domain, filled in from reference TRBV7-2 and TRBJ2-1, reads GAGVSQSPSNKVTEKGKDVELRCDPISGHTALYWYRQSLGQGLEFLIYFQGNSAPDKSGLPSDRFSAERTGGSVSTLTIQRTQQEDSAVYLCASRRPGTEDNEQFFGPGTRLTVL.

The chain joins TRBV5-1 to TRBJ1-6, with 8 bases identical to TRBD1. The junction had 4 bases not matched to a gene; V was cut back by 4 bases and J by 7 bases. The CDR3 totals 14 residues. The V gene's germline CDR1 is SGHRS and CDR2 YFSETQ. The CDR3 here is CASSTDRENSPLHF. CDR3 nucleotide sequence: TGCGCCAGCAGCACGGACAGGGAAAATTCACCCCTCCACTTT.

V is TRBV4-3 and J is TRBJ1-4; no definite D call. Trimming took 0 bases from V and 6 from J, leaving 11 bases between them. The CDR3 length is 15 residues. Germline V lookup: CDR1 LGHNA, CDR2 YSLEER. The CDR3 spells CASSQDTSKYEKLFF. The CDR3 nucleotides read TGCGCCAGCAGCCAAGATACGAGCAAGTATGAAAAACTGTTTTTT.

This chain links TRBV4-1 with TRBJ2-7, with 7 bases that match TRBD2. Trimming took 0 bases from V and 2 from J; bases not matched to a gene: 4. CDR3 length: 15 amino acids. Germline CDR1 is MGHRA and CDR2 is YSYEKL. CDR3: CASSQDRAGPYEQYF. The CDR3 nucleotides read TGCGCCAGCAGCCAAGATCGAGCGGGGCCCTACGAGCAGTACTTC.

The chain is built from TRBV10-2 and TRBJ1-1; D is possibly TRBD1 (5 bases). V lost 3 bases and J 1 base, leaving 12 bases between the germline ends. Germline assignment: CDR1 WSHSY and CDR2 SAAADI. The CDR3 sequence is 15 residues long. CDR3: CASSEPGGTNTEAFF. The CDR3 nucleotides read TGCGCCAGCAGTGAACCGGGAGGGACGAACACTGAAGCTTTCTTT.

The V gene is TRBV5-6, the J gene TRBJ2-7, with 12 bases matching TRBD2. The CDR3 has 16 amino acids. Per germline, CDR1 SGHDT and CDR2 YYEEEE. The junction had 10 bases not matched to a gene; V was cut back by 4 bases and J by 5 bases. CDR3 residues: CASSPGLAGSGHEQYF. CDR3 nucleotide sequence: TGTGCCAGCAGCCCCGGACTAGCGGGGAGCGGCCACGAGCAGTACTTC. Looking up the rest from reference TRBV5-6 and TRBJ2-7 gives the full variable domain: DAGVTQSPTHLIKTRGQQVTLRCSPKSGHDTVSWYQQALGQGPQFIFQYYEEEERQRGNFPDRFSGHQFPNYSSELNVNALLLGDSALYLCASSPGLAGSGHEQYFGPGTRLTVT.

This chain links TRBV7-2 with TRBJ2-5, with 13 bases fitting TRBD2. Looked up from germline, CDR1 is SGHTA and CDR2 is FQGNSA. V lost 7 bases to trimming and J lost 4 bases; unmatched junction nucleotides: 15. The CDR3 loop spans 18 amino acids. The CDR3 loop is CASTHSLGLAGDRETQYF. CDR3 DNA: TGTGCCAGCACCCATAGCTTAGGACTAGCGGGAGATCGAGAGACCCAGTACTTC.

Of note for this clone: At the DNA level, this CDR3 is encoded by other sequences in the same sample as well. The chain recombines TRBV11-2 with TRBJ2-5; D is undetermined. CDR3 length equals 11 residues. Per germline, CDR1 SGHAT and CDR2 FQNNGV. Trimming stripped 5 bases from V and 2 bases from J, with 3 bases between. The CDR3 reads CASSLQETQYF. Written as DNA, the CDR3 is TGTGCCAGCAGCCTGCAAGAGACCCAGTACTTC.

In its sample, this clone was seen a few times. Other DNA sequences in this sample translate to the same CDR3. This chain connects TRBV2 to TRBJ2-7, with D maybe TRBD2 (6 bases). The CDR3 loop spans 12 amino acids. Germline V gene lookup returns CDR1 SNHLY and CDR2 FYNNEI. V was clipped by 6 bases and J by 5 bases, with 11 bases between them. The CDR3 loop reads CASRLAGDEQYF. The CDR3 DNA sequence: TGTGCCAGCAGACTAGCCGGCGACGAGCAGTACTTC.

The V gene is TRBV27, the J gene TRBJ1-1; D is possibly TRBD1 (6 bases). V lost 3 bases and J lost 8, with 13 bases in between. Germline values: CDR1 MNHEY, CDR2 SMNVEV (reference sequence). CDR3 length: 13 amino acids. CDR3 sequence (DNA): TGTGCCAGCAGTTTCGGTTTGGGACACGAAGCTTTCTTT. As protein: CASSFGLGHEAFF.

A note on this clone: At the DNA level, this CDR3 is encoded by other sequences in the same sample as well. The chain has TRBV18 and TRBJ1-5; a possible D gene is TRBD1 (6 bases). Trimming shortened V by 0 bases and J by 7 bases, and 10 bases separated the two germline ends. The germline gives CDR1 KGHSH, CDR2 LQKENI. The CDR3 has 14 amino acids. The CDR3 sequence: CASSPPGGGQPQHF. CDR3 coding DNA: TGTGCCAGCTCACCACCAGGGGGAGGACAGCCCCAGCATTTT.

The chain carries TRBV6-1 and TRBJ2-6; 9 bases are shared with TRBD1. The CDR3 has 19 amino acids. Unmatched junction bases numbered 12, after V lost 4 bases and J lost 2 bases. From germline, CDR1 is MNHNS and CDR2 SASEGT. CDR3 sequence reads: CASSVRDRVSGAGANVLTF. CDR3 nucleotides: TGTGCCAGCAGTGTCCGGGACAGGGTATCTGGAGCTGGGGCCAACGTCCTGACTTTC.

With respect to this clone: The junction departs from the called germline gene at one end, perhaps through a read error. Other nucleotide sequences from this sample produce the same CDR3. The chain couples TRBV28 to TRBJ2-7; TRBD1 agrees at 10 bases. Germline V gene lookup returns CDR1 MDHEN and CDR2 SYDVKM. The CDR3 runs to 13 residues. The chain's CDR3 is CASSRESGQGTPF. In DNA form, the CDR3 reads TGTGCCAGCAGTAGGGAGTCGGGACAGGGGACCCCATTC. Supplemented by reference TRBV28 and TRBJ2-7, the full variable domain reads DVKVTQSSRYLVKRTGEKVFLECVQDMDHENMFWYRQDPGLGLRLIYFSYDVKMKEKGDIPEGYSVSREKKERFSLILESASTNQTSMYLCASSRESGQGTPFGPGTRLTVT.

The V and J genes are TRBV9 and TRBJ2-1, with D tentatively TRBD2 (6 bases). The CDR3 loop spans 15 amino acids. CDR1 and CDR2 (germline): SGDLS, YYNGEE. V lost 5 bases to trimming and J lost 4 bases, with 16 bases between them. As DNA, the CDR3 is TGTGCCAGCAGTGGTGGGGTAGCGGATTACAATGAGCAGTTCTTC. It is translated as CASSGGVADYNEQFF.

The V gene is TRBV19, the J gene TRBJ1-2, with 8 bases that match TRBD1. V shed 8 bases and J 2 bases; nucleotides not matched to a gene: 13. Germline V gene data show CDR1 as LNHDA and CDR2 as SQIVND (reference sequence). This CDR3 has 16 amino acids. The DNA of the CDR3 is TGTGCCAGTGAAGACAGGGGCGTAGGCTTGAACTATGGCTACACCTTC. Amino acids: CASEDRGVGLNYGYTF.

CDR3: CASSLAGALPYGYTF. CDR3 coding DNA: TGTGCCAGCAGCTTAGCCGGGGCCTTGCCTTATGGCTACACCTTC. The genes are TRBV11-2 and TRBJ1-2, with D tentatively TRBD1 (5 bases). V lost 1 base to trimming and J lost 5 bases, with 14 bases between them. CDR3 length equals 15 residues. Germline V gene data show CDR1 as SGHAT and CDR2 as FQNNGV.

The V gene is TRBV7-2, the J gene TRBJ2-3; no clear D. V was pared by 2 bases and J by 1 base, with 10 bases between. The CDR3 loop spans 15 amino acids. Germline values: CDR1 SGHTA, CDR2 FQGNSA. This CDR3 reads CASSLTALGTDTQYF. The CDR3 DNA sequence: TGTGCCAGCAGCTTAACGGCGTTGGGCACAGATACGCAGTATTTT. The complete variable domain, with remaining parts taken from reference TRBV7-2 and TRBJ2-3, reads GAGVSQSPSNKVTEKGKDVELRCDPISGHTALYWYRQSLGQGLEFLIYFQGNSAPDKSGLPSDRFSAERTGGSVSTLTIQRTQQEDSAVYLCASSLTALGTDTQYFGPGTRLTVL.

This clone is a singleton in its sample. The chain joins TRBV10-3 to TRBJ1-1; D is possibly TRBD1 (6 bases). The CDR3 runs to 12 residues. Deletions cut 10 bases from V and 4 bases from J, with 13 bases between. The germline CDR1 and CDR2 sequences are ENHRY and SYGVKD. This chain's CDR3 is CATNAQGTEAFF. The CDR3 coding sequence is TGTGCCACGAACGCACAGGGCACTGAAGCTTTCTTT.

V and J are TRBV5-4 and TRBJ2-2, with 7 bases lining up with TRBD1. Germline CDR1 reads SGHNT; CDR2 reads YYREEE (reference sequence). V was clipped by 3 bases and J by 6 bases; unmatched bases: 5. The CDR3 extends over 14 amino acids. In DNA form, the CDR3 reads TGTGCCAGCAGCTCAGGACAGGTCTCCGGGGAGCTGTTTTTT. Protein product: CASSSGQVSGELFF. Complete variable domain (other parts from reference TRBV5-4 and TRBJ2-2): ETGVTQSPTHLIKTRGQQVTLRCSSQSGHNTVSWYQQALGQGPQFIFQYYREEENGRGNFPPRFSGLQFPNYSSELNVNALELDDSALYLCASSSGQVSGELFFGEGSRLTVL.

The chain uses TRBV7-2 and TRBJ1-1, with D possibly TRBD1 on 5 matching bases. Germline CDR1 and CDR2: SGHTA and FQGNSA. Deletions cut 1 base from V and 0 bases from J, with 9 bases between. This CDR3 is 15 amino acids long. CDR3 sequence: CASSLGGRVNTEAFF. The CDR3 nucleotides are TGTGCCAGCAGCTTAGGGGGCAGGGTGAACACTGAAGCTTTCTTT.

J is TRBJ1-1 and V is TRBV10-1, with a possible D match to TRBD1 (6 bases). V lost 0 bases to trimming and J lost 10 bases, with 9 bases between them. The CDR3 totals 12 residues. Per germline, CDR1 WNHNN and CDR2 SYGVQD (reference sequence). CDR3 nucleotides: TGCGCCAGCAGTGAGTCCGGGGGGCCAGCTTTCTTT. It is translated as CASSESGGPAFF.

The gene calls are TRBV5-1 and TRBJ2-1, with D perhaps TRBD1 (5 bases). This CDR3 has 13 amino acids. The germline V gene has CDR1 SGHRS and CDR2 YFSETQ. With 2 bases removed from V and 6 bases from J, the gap between germline ends came to 9 bases. CDR3 sequence reads: CASSFDSVNEQFF. CDR3 nucleotides: TGCGCCAGCAGCTTCGACAGCGTCAATGAGCAGTTCTTC.